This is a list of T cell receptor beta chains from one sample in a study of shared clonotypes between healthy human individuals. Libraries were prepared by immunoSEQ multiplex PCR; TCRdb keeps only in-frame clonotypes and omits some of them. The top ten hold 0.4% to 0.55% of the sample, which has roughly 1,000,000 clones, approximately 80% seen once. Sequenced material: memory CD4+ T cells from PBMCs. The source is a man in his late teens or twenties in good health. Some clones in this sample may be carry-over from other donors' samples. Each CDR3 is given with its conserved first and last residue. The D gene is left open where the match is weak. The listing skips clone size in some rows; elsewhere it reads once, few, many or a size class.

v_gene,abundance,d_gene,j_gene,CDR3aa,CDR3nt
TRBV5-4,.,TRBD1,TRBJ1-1,CASSQDRGRRRPEAFF,TGTGCCAGCAGTCAGGACAGGGGGCGCCGACGTCCTGAAGCTTTCTTT
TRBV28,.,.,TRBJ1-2,CASSLPTTGAYGYTF,TGTGCCAGCAGTTTACCGACGACAGGTGCCTATGGCTACACCTTC
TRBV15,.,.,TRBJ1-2,CATSRESSTNYGYTF,TGTGCCACCAGCAGAGAATCGAGCACTAACTATGGCTACACCTTC
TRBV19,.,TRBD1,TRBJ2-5,CASSITGGETQYF,TGTGCCAGTAGTATTACAGGGGGGGAGACCCAGTACTTC
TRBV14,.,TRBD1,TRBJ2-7,CASSPFRGRGEQYF,TGTGCCAGCAGCCCTTTCAGGGGGCGCGGAGAGCAGTACTTC
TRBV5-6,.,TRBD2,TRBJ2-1,CASSLGLAGVNEQFF,TGTGCCAGCAGCCTAGGACTAGCGGGAGTGAATGAGCAGTTCTTC
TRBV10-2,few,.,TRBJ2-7,CASSLDSTYEQYF,TGCGCCAGCAGCCTCGACAGTACCTACGAGCAGTACTTC
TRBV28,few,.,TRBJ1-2,CASSRFLDDRSFYGYTF,TGTGCCAGCAGCCGCTTTTTGGACGACAGGTCGTTCTATGGCTACACCTTC
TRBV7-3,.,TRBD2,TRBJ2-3,CASSLTSGVSGTQYF,TGTGCCAGCAGCTTAACTAGCGGGGTTTCGGGGACGCAGTATTTT
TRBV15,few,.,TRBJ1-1,CATSKQQGTEAFF,TGTGCCACCAGCAAACAACAGGGCACTGAAGCTTTCTTT
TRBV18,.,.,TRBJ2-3,CASSLAWGTDTQYF,TGTGCCAGCTCACTTGCTTGGGGCACAGATACGCAGTATTTT
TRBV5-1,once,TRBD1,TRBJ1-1,CASSFTGTGDTEAFF,TGCGCCAGCAGCTTCACCGGGACAGGAGACACTGAAGCTTTCTTT